What follows is one T cell receptor (beta chain) and its context. The antigen is undetermined. TCRdb reprocessed the 5' RACE reads via MiXCR and lists one record per CDR3 protein. The profile shows 110,000 or so distinct CDR3 sequences, roughly a sixth of them singletons. Looked up from germline, CDR1 is SQVTM and CDR2 is ANQGSEA. The CDR3 extends over 15 amino acids. The ends were cut back, 6 bases at V and 5 bases at J, with 21 bases in the middle. The data were taken from a study of T-cell memory formation after mild COVID-19. Study-wide findings and caveats: Some responding clones appeared in pre-infection memory, suggesting cross-reactive memory joined. The authors left the SARS-CoV-2 specificity of second-wave clones peaking on day 37 unconfirmed. Clones that contracted from day 15 to 85 had balanced CD4/CD8; later expanders were CD4+ biased.

The chain combines TRBV29-1 with TRBJ2-3, with D unresolved. The sample comprised PBMCs or a T cell subset sorted from them (not recorded which). This receptor was taken from a young man who had mild COVID-19 (a few samples of this study predate the infection). Cell type and time point are not known. The CDR3 bases are TGCAGCGTGACCCACCTCGGTGGGTCGAGAGATACGCAGTATTTT. Translating it yields CSVTHLGGSRDTQYF.